The entry that follows covers one T cell receptor (beta chain) sequence. Germline values: CDR1 SGHRS, CDR2 YFSETQ. Trimming cost V 4 bases and J 3 bases; bases outside gene matches: 8. This CDR3 contains 15 residues. Produced via immunoSEQ multiplex PCR; TCRdb's table is partial and in-frame only. Altogether some 760,000 clones are present, over 75% being singletons, with the ten largest covering more than 0.01%. This specimen comes from a study of shared T cell receptors in the human thymus. This sample also appeared in a second study, on human thymus T cells. Per that paper: Having surgery to correct congenital heart defects, healthy Finnish infants acted as the donors. Thymus specimens were resections from corrective heart surgery. It looked as if thymic and blood repertoires used V and J genes in a biased way. Highly overlapping thymic repertoires among unrelated individuals were reported in related research.

Sequenced: thymocytes. V gene TRBV5-1 combines with J gene TRBJ2-7; the match to TRBD1 covers 9 bases. This TCR derives from a girl less than two years old with a congenital heart defect. CDR3 coding DNA: TGCGCCAGCAGCCCGGACCGACAGGGGGGCTACGAGCAGTACTTC. It encodes CASSPDRQGGYEQYF.